The entry below gives a single T cell receptor (beta chain) sequence along with its context. These data come from a study of T cell clones after liver transplantation. Germline values: CDR1 SGHRS, CDR2 YFSETQ. Germline trimming cut 0 bases from V and 1 base from J; bases unmatched to any gene: 9. The CDR3 runs to 18 residues. Data came from immunoSEQ multiplex PCR; TCRdb stores just in-frame clones and leaves some out. The top ten clones hold roughly 0.9% of a sample with roughly 100,000 clones, more than 75% of them seen once. Thawed unstimulated PBMCs were FACS-sorted by CD3, CD4 and CD8 into two populations.

The material was CD4+ T cells from blood, obtained before liver transplant. J is TRBJ1-5 and V is TRBV5-1; TRBD1 matches 8 bases. This clonotype was obtained from a human donor who received a liver transplant. The CDR3 DNA is TGCGCCAGCAGCTTGGCCATAAGGGACAGGCCCAGCAATCAGCCCCAGCATTTT. Protein product: CASSLAIRDRPSNQPQHF.